This T cell receptor beta chain was obtained from a study of OX40 agonist ivuxolimab in advanced cancers. Study-level results: Undetermined was the antigen specificity of the expanded peripheral T cells. Expanded clones belonging to CD8+ T cells outnumbered, on average, those of CD4+. It was also the case that some nonresponders had low normalized T-cell clonal expansion.

This CDR3 comprises 15 residues. With V trimmed by 5 bases and J by 15 bases, 15 bases remained unmatched. The germline CDR1 and CDR2 sequences are SGHRS and YFSETQ. Autoimmune disease history or systemic immunosuppression barred patients. With respect to this clone: The antigen is undetermined.

The table came from immunoSEQ multiplex PCR; TCRdb's copy has only in-frame clones and leaves some out. The data contain approximately 60,000 clones, approximately 80% of them singletons. This receptor was identified in an adult with an advanced solid tumor such as melanoma, head and neck, liver or kidney cancer. This chain joins TRBV5-1 and TRBJ2-1; 12 bases are shared with TRBD2. The input for sequencing was CD4+ or CD8+ T cells sorted from blood, taken in a trial of the OX40 agonist ivuxolimab. CDR3 nucleotides: TGCGCCAGCAGACCTACTAGCGGGGGGACCACAAGGTGGTTCTTC. Translated, it gives CASRPTSGGTTRWFF.